This T cell receptor beta chain emerged from a study of cytomegalovirus exposure and HLA in healthy donors. Study summary: An earlier analysis found fewer than 140 million unique TCR beta sequences from about 190 million T cells. Clustering assigned about 79% of the approximately 400 genotyped donors to the Caucasian-associated ancestry cluster.

Regarding donors, all were healthy bone marrow donors. Researchers ran the PCR with 60 Vbeta and 13 Jbeta primers. Repertoires were generated with immunoSEQ multiplex PCR, while TCRdb's copy carries only in-frame clones and drops some. The sample holds some 130,000 clones; 73% are singletons and the top ten take 1% to 1.5%. Worth noting for this clone: Its antigen is still unknown.

Findings of the study overall: HLA alleles were associated with roughly 17,000 TCR beta sequences in a later analysis at 0.05 false discovery rate.

The CDR3 spans 14 residues. Trimming stripped 6 bases from V and 6 bases from J, with 17 bases between. CDR1 SEHNR and CDR2 FQNEAQ come from the germline V gene (reference sequence). The sample was PBMCs. The clonotype was recovered from a woman in her thirties or forties in good health and CMV-seronegative. The V and J genes are TRBV7-9 and TRBJ2-5; D not resolved. The CDR3 region has the DNA TGTGCCAGCAGGCGAGTATTGGTAGCAAAGACCCAGTACTTC. This gives the protein CASRRVLVAKTQYF.